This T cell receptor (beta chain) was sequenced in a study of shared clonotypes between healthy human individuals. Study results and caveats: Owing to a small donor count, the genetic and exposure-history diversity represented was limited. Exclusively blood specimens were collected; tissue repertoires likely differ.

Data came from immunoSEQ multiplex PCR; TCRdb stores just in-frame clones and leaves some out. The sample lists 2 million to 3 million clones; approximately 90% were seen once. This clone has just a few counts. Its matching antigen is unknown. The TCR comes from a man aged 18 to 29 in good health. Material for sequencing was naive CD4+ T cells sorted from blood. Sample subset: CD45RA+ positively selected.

The CDR3 DNA reads TGTGCCATACAGGGTTCCCTAGGTGTCTCACCCCTCCACTTT. Translating it yields CAIQGSLGVSPLHF. This chain connects TRBV10-3 to TRBJ1-6, with D perhaps TRBD1 (6 bases). The CDR3 is made up of 14 amino acids. Trimming removed 9 bases from V and 10 bases from J, with 19 bases in between. CDR1 is ENHRY, CDR2 SYGVKD, per germline.